One and the same sample provided the 2 T cell receptor beta chains below, sequenced in a study of blood T cells in healthy people across ages. Primed by a sample-barcoded 5' primer and a J-beta primer mix, a second PCR proceeded for 7 to 11 cycles. TCRdb reprocessed the 5' RACE reads with MiXCR, giving one entry per CDR3 protein. The table has about 620,000 distinct CDR3 sequences, 20% to 25% seen once. Sequenced sample: blood. Source of these receptors: a man in his sixties or seventies in good health.

This clonotype was observed a handful of times. The chain uses TRBV18 and TRBJ2-3; TRBD2 matches at 7 bases. Germline assignment: CDR1 KGHSH and CDR2 LQKENI. V shed 0 bases and J 5 bases; nucleotides not matched to a gene: 2. The CDR3 is 14 residues long. The CDR3 coding sequence is TGTGCCAGCTCACCACCGACGGGGGGAGATACGCAGTATTTT. Encoded protein: CASSPPTGGDTQYF.

This rearrangement joins TRBV6-6 to TRBJ2-5, with 8 bases aligning to TRBD1. The better agreement between TRBJ2-7 and the DNA end casts doubt on the J call. CDR1 is MNHNY and CDR2 is SVGAGI in the germline V gene (reference sequence). There are 15 residues in the CDR3. The CDR3 nucleotides are TGTGCCAGCAGTCACGGACAGGGAAGAGGCGACGAGCAGTACTTC. It translates to CASSHGQGRGDEQYF.